A selection of T cell receptor beta chains follows, all from one sample in a study of T cell repertoires in cytomegalovirus infection. TCRdb ran MiXCR on the reads and lists one entry per CDR3 protein. This table holds a few hundred thousand distinct CDR3 sequences, approximately 13% found once. The sequencing sample was made of PBMCs. These receptors all come from a human donor in good health (CMV status not recorded). Some clones in this sample may be carry-over from other donors' samples. Each CDR3 is given with its conserved first and last residue. The order of the fields is J gene, V gene, clone size, D gene, CDR3 protein, CDR3 DNA. The D gene is left open where the match is weak. Size values are once, few and many counts, or a class for expanded clones, and some rows have none.

>TRBJ1-5|TRBV20-1|many|.
CSAQQGWDQPQHF
TGCAGTGCTCAACAGGGATGGGATCAGCCCCAGCATTTT
>TRBJ2-4|TRBV28|.|.
CASSPLREVDIQYF
TGTGCCAGCAGTCCCCTCAGGGAAGTGGACATTCAGTACTTC
>TRBJ1-2|TRBV15|.|TRBD1
CATSRDRGTGGFYGYTF
TGTGCCACCAGCAGAGATCGCGGGACAGGGGGCTTCTATGGCTACACCTTC
>TRBJ2-7|TRBV28|many|TRBD2
CASGGRTSGYEQYF
TGTGCCAGCGGAGGGAGGACTAGCGGTTACGAGCAGTACTTC
>TRBJ1-2|TRBV6-2/TRBV6-3|.|TRBD1
CASRDRGLRIHGYTF
TGTGCCAGCAGGGACAGGGGACTCCGTATTCATGGCTACACCTTC
>TRBJ2-2|TRBV5-4|.|TRBD1
CASSPSGQGATGELFF
TGTGCCAGCAGCCCCTCAGGACAGGGGGCCACCGGGGAGCTGTTTTTT
>TRBJ2-3|TRBV29-1|once|TRBD2
CSVDGGSYGDTQYF
TGCAGCGTTGACGGCGGGAGTTATGGAGATACGCAGTATTTT
>TRBJ2-5|TRBV7-9|few|.
CASSPRTKETQYF
TGTGCCAGCAGCCCAAGGACTAAAGAGACCCAGTACTTC
>TRBJ2-7|TRBV4-1|many|TRBD2
CASSLGGIAGGYEQYF
TGCGCCAGCAGCCTCGGGGGGATAGCGGGGGGCTACGAGCAGTACTTC
>TRBJ2-7|TRBV2|.|.
CASVRGTVGEQYF
TGTGCCAGCGTGAGAGGGACTGTTGGTGAGCAGTACTTC
>TRBJ1-5|TRBV28|few|.
CASQTGRNQPQHF
TGTGCCAGTCAAACAGGGCGCAATCAGCCCCAGCATTTT
>TRBJ1-5|TRBV2|.|.
CASNEQGPSNQPQHF
TGTGCCAGCAATGAACAGGGACCTAGCAATCAGCCCCAGCATTTT
>TRBJ1-1|TRBV12-3/TRBV12-4|many|.
CASRSGTTHTEAFF
TGTGCCAGCAGGTCCGGGACAACTCACACTGAAGCTTTCTTT
>TRBJ2-3|TRBV2|.|.
CASSVRGTDTQYF
TGTGCCAGCAGTGTCCGGGGTACAGATACGCAGTATTTT
>TRBJ2-3|TRBV7-6|.|TRBD2
CASSRSGRGGTLGSTDTQYF
TGTGCCAGCAGCCGATCCGGACGGGGAGGGACCCTTGGAAGCACAGATACGCAGTATTTT
>TRBJ2-5|TRBV7-2|many|TRBD2
CASSPIAGVRETQYF
TGTGCCAGCAGCCCCATAGCGGGAGTTCGAGAGACCCAGTACTTC
>TRBJ1-6|TRBV20-1|.|.
CSAEERSSNSPLHF
TGCAGTGCTGAGGAGCGTTCGTCTAATTCACCCCTCCACTTT
>TRBJ2-7|TRBV12-3/TRBV12-4|many|TRBD1
CASSRPGQGTYEQYF
TGTGCCAGCAGTCGGCCGGGACAGGGTACCTACGAGCAGTACTTC
>TRBJ2-5|TRBV10-3|few|.
CAIRGDQETQYF
TGTGCCATCAGGGGAGACCAAGAGACCCAGTACTTC
>TRBJ1-2|TRBV4-3|few|.
CASSQDRASGYTF
TGCGCCAGCAGCCAAGATAGGGCCTCTGGCTACACCTTC
>TRBJ2-7|TRBV7-2|many|TRBD1
CASSSPGTGYEQYF
TGTGCCAGCAGCTCCCCCGGGACAGGGTACGAGCAGTACTTC
>TRBJ2-2|TRBV7-3|many|.
CASSSAPSSGELFF
TGTGCCAGCAGCTCCGCTCCTAGCTCCGGGGAGCTGTTTTTT
>TRBJ2-7|TRBV5-1|few|.
CASSLLTTATYEQYF
TGCGCCAGCAGCCTCCTAACGACAGCAACCTACGAGCAGTACTTC
>TRBJ2-1|TRBV18|.|.
CASSSLSRGEQFF
TGTGCCAGCTCATCCTTATCCCGGGGTGAGCAGTTCTTC
>TRBJ2-2|TRBV19|.|TRBD1
CASSWDRANTGELFF
TGTGCCAGTAGCTGGGACAGAGCGAACACCGGGGAGCTGTTTTTT
>TRBJ1-5|TRBV18|few|.
CASSPEAIVGGWLDQPQHF
TGTGCCAGCTCACCTGAGGCGATCGTCGGGGGGTGGTTGGATCAGCCCCAGCATTTT
>TRBJ1-2|TRBV20-1|.|TRBD1
CSAFPGQGTYGYTF
TGCAGTGCTTTCCCGGGACAGGGAACATATGGCTACACCTTC
>TRBJ2-7|TRBV20-1|few|TRBD2
CSATSGRTYEQYF
TGCAGTGCCACTAGCGGGAGGACCTACGAGCAGTACTTC
>TRBJ1-2|TRBV28|many|TRBD1
CASSFSRDSPSGYTF
TGTGCCAGCAGTTTTTCCCGGGACAGCCCCTCAGGCTACACCTTC
>TRBJ1-5|TRBV7-9|many|.
CASSLGSQPQHF
TGTGCCAGCAGTCTAGGTAGTCAGCCCCAGCATTTT
>TRBJ1-2|TRBV5-1|few|.
CASSLEWGPGGYTF
TGCGCCAGCAGCTTGGAATGGGGGCCGGGTGGCTACACCTTC
>TRBJ2-1|TRBV7-2|many|.
CASSSSIASSSYNEQFF
TGTGCCAGCAGCTCCAGCATTGCGTCGAGCTCCTACAATGAGCAGTTCTTC
>TRBJ1-6|TRBV12-3/TRBV12-4|many|.
CASTEGRRNSPLHF
TGTGCCAGCACCGAGGGACGGCGCAATTCACCCCTCCACTTT
>TRBJ1-1|TRBV7-9|many|.
CASSLGRAATEAFF
TGTGCCAGCAGCCTCGGCAGGGCAGCGACTGAAGCTTTCTTT
>TRBJ2-2|TRBV20-1|few|TRBD2
CSAMLGRDTGELFF
TGCAGTGCTATGCTCGGGAGGGACACCGGGGAGCTGTTTTTT
>TRBJ1-1|TRBV14|many|.
CASSQQLLNTEAFF
TGTGCCAGCAGCCAACAACTGCTGAACACTGAAGCTTTCTTT
>TRBJ2-3|TRBV29-1|.|TRBD2
CSANLAGEGNTQYF
TGCAGCGCGAACTTAGCGGGAGAGGGGAATACGCAGTATTTT
>TRBJ1-2|TRBV5-1|.|TRBD1
CASREQGAGYGYTF
TGCGCCAGCAGAGAACAGGGGGCGGGCTATGGCTACACCTTC
>TRBJ1-1|TRBV2|many|TRBD1
CASSPRTGENTEAFF
TGTGCCAGCAGTCCTCGGACAGGGGAGAACACTGAAGCTTTCTTT
>TRBJ1-6|TRBV5-1|few|.
CASSEQGPYNSPLHF
TGCGCCAGCAGCGAGCAAGGGCCCTATAATTCACCCCTCCACTTT
>TRBJ2-1|TRBV12-3/TRBV12-4|many|TRBD2
CASSHRGSRSYNEQFF
TGTGCCAGCAGTCACCGCGGGAGTCGGTCCTACAATGAGCAGTTCTTC
>TRBJ2-7|TRBV2|many|.
CASLRGTGTYEQYF
TGTGCCAGCCTGAGGGGAACAGGGACCTACGAGCAGTACTTC
>TRBJ2-7|TRBV7-2|many|.
CASSSALSYEQYF
TGTGCCAGCAGCTCTGCACTTTCCTACGAGCAGTACTTC
>TRBJ2-1|TRBV7-3|many|TRBD2
CASSLSGGARHNEQFF
TGTGCCAGCAGCCTATCCGGGGGGGCTAGGCACAATGAGCAGTTCTTC
>TRBJ2-4|TRBV7-9|.|.
CASSLTTGRNIQYF
TGTGCCAGCAGCTTAACAACAGGGAGGAACATTCAGTACTTC
>TRBJ1-5|TRBV2|once|.
CASSEDTGSNQPQHF
TGTGCCAGCAGTGAAGATACAGGGAGTAATCAGCCCCAGCATTTT
>TRBJ2-7|TRBV14|few|TRBD1
CASSQRTGADEQYF
TGTGCCAGCAGCCAAAGGACAGGGGCCGACGAGCAGTACTTC
>TRBJ2-3|TRBV7-6|many|TRBD2
CASSLRLAGTSRDTQYF
TGTGCCAGCAGCTTAAGGCTAGCGGGAACATCTAGAGATACGCAGTATTTT
>TRBJ2-6|TRBV28|.|.
CATSGQASGANVLTF
TGTGCCACATCGGGACAAGCCTCTGGGGCCAACGTCCTGACTTTC
>TRBJ1-1|TRBV7-9|few|.
CASSLGGFTEAFF
TGTGCCAGCAGCTTAGGAGGTTTCACTGAAGCTTTCTTT
>TRBJ2-7|TRBV29-1|.|.
CSVLYYEQYF
TGCAGCGTTCTGTACTACGAGCAGTACTTC
>TRBJ2-1|TRBV4-1|few|TRBD2
CASRNIAGVLYNEQFF
TGCGCCAGCAGGAACATAGCGGGAGTTCTCTACAATGAGCAGTTCTTC
>TRBJ2-4|TRBV7-2|once|.
CASSLGGWGERYF
TGTGCCAGCAGCTTAGGGGGATGGGGGGAAAGGTACTTC
>TRBJ1-1|TRBV20-1|few|TRBD1
CSARLDRVTEAFF
TGCAGTGCTAGGTTGGACAGGGTAACTGAAGCTTTCTTT
>TRBJ2-2|TRBV12-3/TRBV12-4|many|.
CASSLGGTTGELFF
TGTGCCAGCAGTTTAGGAGGTACCACCGGGGAGCTGTTTTTT
>TRBJ2-3|TRBV7-8|many|.
CASSLGIRTDTQYF
TGTGCCAGCAGCTTAGGGATCCGCACAGATACGCAGTATTTT
>TRBJ1-1|TRBV20-1|few|TRBD1
CSARVRQGMNTEAFF
TGCAGTGCTAGAGTACGACAGGGGATGAACACTGAAGCTTTCTTT